This record concerns one TCR beta chain sequence. The target antigen is unknown. The record originates from a study of T cell responses to AZD1222 COVID-19 vaccine. Profiled with immunoSEQ multiplex PCR; TCRdb holds only in-frame clones, not every one. The table includes 100,000 to 150,000 clones, 85% to 95% detected once. Findings and caveats of the study: It was only a handful of AZD1222 recipients who were seropositive at baseline. White British ancestry dominated among donors, who included more females, and clonal diversity was possibly underestimated.

The material sequenced was peripheral blood, taken on day 0 of AZD1222 vaccination. The receptor's source is an adult in good health.

The CDR3: CASSPGTMGEQFF. The CDR3 bases are TGTGCCAGCAGCCCCGGAACTATGGGCGAGCAGTTCTTC. The rearrangement joins TRBV7-3 to TRBJ2-1; the D is unclear. The germline gives CDR1 SGHTA, CDR2 FQGTGA. CDR3 length equals 13 residues. The ends were cut back, 5 bases at V and 10 bases at J, with 15 bases in the middle.